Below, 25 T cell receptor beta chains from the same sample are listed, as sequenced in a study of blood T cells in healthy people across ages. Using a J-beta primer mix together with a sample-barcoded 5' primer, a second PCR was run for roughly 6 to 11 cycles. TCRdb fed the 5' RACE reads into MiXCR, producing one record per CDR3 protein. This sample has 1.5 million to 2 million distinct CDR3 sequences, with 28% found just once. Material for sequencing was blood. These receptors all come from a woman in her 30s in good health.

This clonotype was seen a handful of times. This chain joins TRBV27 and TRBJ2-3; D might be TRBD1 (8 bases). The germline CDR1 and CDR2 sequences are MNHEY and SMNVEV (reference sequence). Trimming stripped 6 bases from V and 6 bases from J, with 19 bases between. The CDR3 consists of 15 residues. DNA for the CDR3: TGTGCCAGCAGCGGCACAGGACAGGGAGGGGATACGCAGTATTTT. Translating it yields CASSGTGQGGDTQYF.

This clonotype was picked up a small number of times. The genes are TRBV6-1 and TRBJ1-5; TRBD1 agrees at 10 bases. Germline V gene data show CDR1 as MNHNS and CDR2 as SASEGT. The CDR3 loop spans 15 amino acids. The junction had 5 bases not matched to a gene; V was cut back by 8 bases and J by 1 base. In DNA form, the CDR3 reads TGTGCCAGCGGATCGGGACAGGGGAGCAATCAGCCCCAGCATTTT. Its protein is CASGSGQGSNQPQHF.

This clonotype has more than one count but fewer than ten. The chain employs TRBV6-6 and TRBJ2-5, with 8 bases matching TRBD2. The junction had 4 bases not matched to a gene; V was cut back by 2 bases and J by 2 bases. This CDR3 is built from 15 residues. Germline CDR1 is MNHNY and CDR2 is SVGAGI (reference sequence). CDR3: CASSYSAGGQETQYF. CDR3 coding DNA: TGTGCCAGCAGTTACAGTGCGGGGGGACAAGAGACCCAGTACTTC.

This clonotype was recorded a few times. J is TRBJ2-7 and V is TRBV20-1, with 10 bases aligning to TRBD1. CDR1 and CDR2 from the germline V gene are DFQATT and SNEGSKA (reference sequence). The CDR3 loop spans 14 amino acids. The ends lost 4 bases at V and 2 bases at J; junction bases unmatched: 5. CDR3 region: CSATSGTGAYEQYF. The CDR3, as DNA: TGCAGTGCTACCTCCGGGACAGGGGCCTACGAGCAGTACTTC.

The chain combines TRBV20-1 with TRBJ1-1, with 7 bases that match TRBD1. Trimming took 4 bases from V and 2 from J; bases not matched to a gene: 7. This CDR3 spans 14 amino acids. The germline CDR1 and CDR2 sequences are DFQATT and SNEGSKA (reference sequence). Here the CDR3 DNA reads TGCAGTGCTATCCTGACAGGGCGAAACACTGAAGCTTTCTTT. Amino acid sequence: CSAILTGRNTEAFF.

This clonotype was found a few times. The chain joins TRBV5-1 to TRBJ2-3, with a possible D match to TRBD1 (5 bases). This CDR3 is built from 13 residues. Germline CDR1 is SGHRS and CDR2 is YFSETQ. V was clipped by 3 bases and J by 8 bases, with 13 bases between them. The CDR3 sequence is CASSSLDQGTQYF. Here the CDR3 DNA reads TGCGCCAGCAGCTCTTTGGACCAGGGTACGCAGTATTTT. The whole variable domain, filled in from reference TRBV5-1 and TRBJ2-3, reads KAGVTQTPRYLIKTRGQQVTLSCSPISGHRSVSWYQQTPGQGLQFLFEYFSETQRNKGNFPGRFSGRQFSNSRSEMNVSTLELGDSALYLCASSSLDQGTQYFGPGTRLTVL.

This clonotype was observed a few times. CDR3 region: CASRADRAFGTQYF. As DNA, the CDR3 is TGTGCCAGCAGAGCGGACCGGGCGTTTGGGACCCAGTACTTC. V is TRBV2 and J is TRBJ2-5; TRBD2 might be the D (5 bases). The CDR3 totals 14 residues. Trimming took 6 bases from V and 7 from J, leaving 18 bases between them. The germline CDR1 and CDR2 sequences are SNHLY and FYNNEI.

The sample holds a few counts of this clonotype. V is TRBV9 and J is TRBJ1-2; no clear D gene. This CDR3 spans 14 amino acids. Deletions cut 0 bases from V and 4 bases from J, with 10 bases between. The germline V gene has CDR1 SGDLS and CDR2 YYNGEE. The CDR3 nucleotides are TGTGCCAGCAGCGTAGGAGGGTCAGCCTATGGCTACACCTTC. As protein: CASSVGGSAYGYTF.

In DNA form, the CDR3 reads TGTGCCAGCAGCGTAGATGGTAGCGGCTCCTACAATGAGCAGTTCTTC. Encoded protein: CASSVDGSGSYNEQFF. This chain joins TRBV9 and TRBJ2-1; maybe TRBD2 (6 bases). CDR1 SGDLS and CDR2 YYNGEE come from the germline V gene. This CDR3 has 16 residues. The V gene lost 0 bases and the J gene lost 0 bases, with 10 bases spanning the gap.

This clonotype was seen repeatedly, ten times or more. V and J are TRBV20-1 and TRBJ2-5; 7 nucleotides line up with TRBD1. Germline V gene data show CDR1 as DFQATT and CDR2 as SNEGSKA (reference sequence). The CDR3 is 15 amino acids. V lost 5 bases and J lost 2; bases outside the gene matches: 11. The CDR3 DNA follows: TGCAGTGCTGCACACGCAGGCAGGGGGCAAGAGACCCAGTACTTC. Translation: CSAAHAGRGQETQYF.

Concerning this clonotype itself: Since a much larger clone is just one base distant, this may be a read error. Here the CDR3 DNA reads TGTGCCACCAGTGATAAGGACAGTCACGCCTACGGGCAGTACTTC. It translates to CATSDKDSHAYGQYF. The chain has TRBV24-1 and TRBJ2-4; a possible D gene is TRBD1 (6 bases). The ends were cut back, 3 bases at V and 13 bases at J, with 21 bases in the middle. Germline CDR1 KGHDR, CDR2 SFDVKD. The CDR3 contains 15 residues.

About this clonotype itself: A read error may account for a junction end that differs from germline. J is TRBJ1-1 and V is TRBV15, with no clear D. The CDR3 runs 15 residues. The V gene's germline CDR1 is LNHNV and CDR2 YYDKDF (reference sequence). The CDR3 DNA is TGTGCCGCCAGCAGAGTCATTGGAAGGGTCGCTGAAACTTTCTTT. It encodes CAASRVIGRVAETFF.

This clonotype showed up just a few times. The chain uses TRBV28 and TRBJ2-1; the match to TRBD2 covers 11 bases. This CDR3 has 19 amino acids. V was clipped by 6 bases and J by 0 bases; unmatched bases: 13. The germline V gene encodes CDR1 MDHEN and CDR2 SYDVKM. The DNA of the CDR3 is TGTGCCAGCAGGGGCTCAGGGGAACTAGCGGGGGACTCCTACAATGAGCAGTTCTTC. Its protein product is CASRGSGELAGDSYNEQFF.

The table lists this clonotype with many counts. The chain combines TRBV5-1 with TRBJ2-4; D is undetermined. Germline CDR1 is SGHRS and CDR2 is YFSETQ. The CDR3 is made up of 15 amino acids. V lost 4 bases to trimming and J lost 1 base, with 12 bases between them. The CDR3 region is CASSPRPGAKNIQYF. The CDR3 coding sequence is TGCGCCAGCAGCCCGCGACCTGGGGCCAAAAACATTCAGTACTTC. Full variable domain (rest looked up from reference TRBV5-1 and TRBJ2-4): KAGVTQTPRYLIKTRGQQVTLSCSPISGHRSVSWYQQTPGQGLQFLFEYFSETQRNKGNFPGRFSGRQFSNSRSEMNVSTLELGDSALYLCASSPRPGAKNIQYFGAGTRLSVL.

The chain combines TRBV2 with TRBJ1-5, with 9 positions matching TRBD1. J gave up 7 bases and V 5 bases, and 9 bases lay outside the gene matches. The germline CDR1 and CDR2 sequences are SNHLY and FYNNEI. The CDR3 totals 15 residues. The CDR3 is CASSRGQGMDQPQHF. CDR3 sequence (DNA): TGTGCCAGCAGTCGGGGACAGGGAATGGACCAGCCCCAGCATTTT.

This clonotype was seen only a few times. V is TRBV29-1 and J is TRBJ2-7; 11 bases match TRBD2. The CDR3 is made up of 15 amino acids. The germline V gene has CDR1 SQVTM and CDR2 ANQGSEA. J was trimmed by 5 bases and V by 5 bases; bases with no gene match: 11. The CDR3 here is CSVTSLAGGLNEQYF. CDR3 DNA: TGCAGCGTTACATCCCTAGCGGGAGGACTCAACGAGCAGTACTTC.

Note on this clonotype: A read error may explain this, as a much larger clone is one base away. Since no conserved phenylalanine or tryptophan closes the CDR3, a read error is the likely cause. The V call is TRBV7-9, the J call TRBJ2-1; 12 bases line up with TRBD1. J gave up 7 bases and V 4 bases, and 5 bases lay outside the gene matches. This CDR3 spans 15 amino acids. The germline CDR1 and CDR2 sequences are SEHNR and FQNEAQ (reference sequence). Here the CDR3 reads CASSWGQGARNEQFL. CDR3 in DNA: TGTGCCAGCAGCTGGGGACAGGGGGCTCGAAATGAGCAGTTCCTC.

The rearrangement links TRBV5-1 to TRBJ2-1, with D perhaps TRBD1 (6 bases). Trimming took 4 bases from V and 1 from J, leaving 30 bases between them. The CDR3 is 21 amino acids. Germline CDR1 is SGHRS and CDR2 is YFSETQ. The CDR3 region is CASSTKESQGLVEISYNEQFF. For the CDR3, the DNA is TGCGCCAGCAGCACCAAAGAATCACAGGGTCTGGTTGAAATATCCTACAATGAGCAGTTCTTC.

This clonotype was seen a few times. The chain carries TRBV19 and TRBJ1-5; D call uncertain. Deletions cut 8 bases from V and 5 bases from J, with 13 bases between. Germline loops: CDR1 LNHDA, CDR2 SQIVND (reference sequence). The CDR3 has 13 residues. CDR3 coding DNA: TGTGCCAGTGGGTTCGGTAGGGATCAGCCCCAGCATTTT. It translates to CASGFGRDQPQHF.

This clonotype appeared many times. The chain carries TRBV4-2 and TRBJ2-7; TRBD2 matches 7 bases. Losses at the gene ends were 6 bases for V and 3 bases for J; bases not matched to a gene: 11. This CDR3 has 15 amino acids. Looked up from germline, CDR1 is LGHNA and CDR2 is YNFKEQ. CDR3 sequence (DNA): TGTGCCAGCAGACCCTCGAGGGAGGGCCTCTACGAGCAGTACTTC. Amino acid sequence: CASRPSREGLYEQYF.

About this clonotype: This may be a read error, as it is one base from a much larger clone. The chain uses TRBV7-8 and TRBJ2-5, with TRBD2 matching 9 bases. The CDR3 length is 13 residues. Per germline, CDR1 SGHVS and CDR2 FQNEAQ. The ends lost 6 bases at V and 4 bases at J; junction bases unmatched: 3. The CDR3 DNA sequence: TGTGCCAGCAGTATTAGCGGGAGAGAGACCCAGTACTTC. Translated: CASSISGRETQYF.

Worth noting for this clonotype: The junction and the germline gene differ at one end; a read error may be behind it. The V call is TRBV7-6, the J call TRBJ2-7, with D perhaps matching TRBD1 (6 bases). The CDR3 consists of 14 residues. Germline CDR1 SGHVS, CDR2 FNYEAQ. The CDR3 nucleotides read TGTGCCAGCAGCTCGTACGCTGGACAGTACGGGCAGTACTTC. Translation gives CASSSYAGQYGQYF.

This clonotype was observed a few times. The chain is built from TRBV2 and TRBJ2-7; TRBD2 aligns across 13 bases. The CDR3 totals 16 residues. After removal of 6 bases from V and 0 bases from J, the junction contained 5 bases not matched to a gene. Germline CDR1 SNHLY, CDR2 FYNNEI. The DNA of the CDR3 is TGTGCCAGCAGGGGGACTAGCGGGAAATACTCCTACGAGCAGTACTTC. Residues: CASRGTSGKYSYEQYF.

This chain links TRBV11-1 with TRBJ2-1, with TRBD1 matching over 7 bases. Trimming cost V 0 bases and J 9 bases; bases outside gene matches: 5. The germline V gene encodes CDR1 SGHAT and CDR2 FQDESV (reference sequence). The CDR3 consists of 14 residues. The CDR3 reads CASSLALTGSEQFF. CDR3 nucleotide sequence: TGTGCCAGCAGCTTAGCGCTGACAGGGAGTGAGCAGTTCTTC.

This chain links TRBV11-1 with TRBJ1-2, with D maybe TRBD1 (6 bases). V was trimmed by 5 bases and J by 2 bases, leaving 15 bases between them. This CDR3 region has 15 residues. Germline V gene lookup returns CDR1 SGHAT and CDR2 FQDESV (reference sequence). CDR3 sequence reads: CASSQMTGPNYGYTF. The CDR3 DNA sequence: TGTGCCAGCAGCCAAATGACAGGCCCGAACTATGGCTACACCTTC.